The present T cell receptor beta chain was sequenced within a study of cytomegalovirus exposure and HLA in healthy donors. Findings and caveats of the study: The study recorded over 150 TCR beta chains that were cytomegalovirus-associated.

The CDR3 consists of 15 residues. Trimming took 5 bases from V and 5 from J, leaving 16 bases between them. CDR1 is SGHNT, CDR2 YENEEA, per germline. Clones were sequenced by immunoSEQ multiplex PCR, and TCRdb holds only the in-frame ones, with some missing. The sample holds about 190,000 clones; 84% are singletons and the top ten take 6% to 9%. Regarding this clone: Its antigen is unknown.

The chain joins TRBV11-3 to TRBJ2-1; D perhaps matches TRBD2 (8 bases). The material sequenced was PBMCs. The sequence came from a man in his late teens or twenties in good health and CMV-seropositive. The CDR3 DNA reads TGTGCCAGCAGCAGGGGGCTAGCGGGCGACAATGAGCAGTTCTTC. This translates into CASSRGLAGDNEQFF.